These 31 T cell receptor beta chains were all obtained from the same sample, sequenced in a study of T-cell reconstitution after alpha-beta-depleted transplantation in children. TCRbeta library preparation incorporated unique molecular identifiers. TCRdb called the PCR reads again in MiXCR, with one record for every CDR3 protein. In the table there are about 460,000 distinct CDR3 sequences, about 10% of which are singletons. The sample here was PBMCs, taken before TCRalphabeta/CD19-depleted stem cell transplant. The receptors stem from a child under 10 years old with inherited bone marrow failure, due to receive a stem cell transplant.

This clonotype was counted many times. V is TRBV7-9 and J is TRBJ2-7; 9 nucleotides align to TRBD2. CDR3 length: 15 residues. Per the germline V gene, CDR1 is SEHNR and CDR2 is FQNEAQ (reference sequence). The V and J ends lost 2 bases and 4 bases, in that order; junction bases with no gene match: 6. CDR3 nucleotide sequence: TGTGCCAGCAGCTTAACACTAGCGGGCTTGTACGAGCAGTACTTC. Translation: CASSLTLAGLYEQYF.

Only a few counts were recorded for this clonotype. This chain joins TRBV25-1 and TRBJ2-1, with 8 nucleotides matching TRBD2. The CDR3 is 14 amino acids. V lost 3 bases to trimming and J lost 8 bases; unmatched junction nucleotides: 6. Germline values: CDR1 MGHDK, CDR2 SYGVNS. The CDR3 DNA follows: TGTGCCAGCAGTGACAGCGGGAGAACTGATGAGCAGTTCTTC. Translation gives CASSDSGRTDEQFF. Looking up the rest from reference TRBV25-1 and TRBJ2-1 gives the full variable domain: EADIYQTPRYLVIGTGKKITLECSQTMGHDKMYWYQQDPGMELHLIHYSYGVNSTEKGDLSSESTVSRIRTEHFPLTLESARPSHTSQYLCASSDSGRTDEQFFGPGTRLTVL.

This clonotype occurred many times. The CDR3 DNA reads as TGCGCCAGCAGCCCCGGGGGGGGTAGAGATACGCAGTATTTT. Its translation is CASSPGGGRDTQYF. The rearrangement uses TRBV5-1 and TRBJ2-3; TRBD2 matches at 8 bases. This CDR3 comprises 14 residues. With 4 bases clipped from V and 5 bases from J, the junction kept 6 bases outside the gene matches. Germline V gives CDR1 SGHRS, CDR2 YFSETQ.

This chain connects TRBV7-9 to TRBJ1-4; no clear D. This CDR3 region has 13 residues. Trimming left V 1 base short and J 8 bases short, with 8 bases between. The germline V gene encodes CDR1 SEHNR and CDR2 FQNEAQ (reference sequence). CDR3 sequence reads: CASSLEGWEKLFF. CDR3 in DNA: TGTGCCAGCAGCTTAGAGGGATGGGAAAAACTGTTTTTT.

This clonotype was recorded at least ten times. CDR3 in amino acids: CASSLAGNTGELFF. The CDR3 DNA follows: TGTGCCAGCAGTTTGGCAGGGAACACCGGGGAGCTGTTTTTT. V gene TRBV27 combines with J gene TRBJ2-2, with no clear D. Looked up from germline, CDR1 is MNHEY and CDR2 is SMNVEV (reference sequence). Trimming removed 3 bases from V and 1 base from J, with 6 bases in between. The CDR3 runs 14 residues.

V and J are TRBV7-9 and TRBJ1-1, with D possibly being TRBD1 (5 bases). Germline CDR1 SEHNR, CDR2 FQNEAQ (reference sequence). This CDR3 comprises 16 residues. Trimming stripped 1 base from V and 1 base from J, with 13 bases between. This CDR3 is CASSLDPAGRNTEAFF. The CDR3 DNA follows: TGTGCCAGCAGCTTAGATCCAGCAGGGAGGAACACTGAAGCTTTCTTT.

Only a few counts were recorded for this clonotype. The chain joins TRBV19 to TRBJ1-1; TRBD1 might be the D (5 bases). The germline gives CDR1 LNHDA, CDR2 SQIVND (reference sequence). Between the trimmed V and J ends, which lost 8 bases and 1 base, there was a span of 14 bases. This CDR3 is 14 amino acids long. The CDR3, as DNA: TGTGCCAGTCATCCGGGGCCCGGGAACACTGAAGCTTTCTTT. As protein: CASHPGPGNTEAFF.

This clonotype was seen many times. The rearrangement joins TRBV11-2 to TRBJ2-7, with 9 bases fitting TRBD2. With 1 base clipped from V and 2 bases from J, the junction kept 6 bases outside the gene matches. Germline CDR1 and CDR2: SGHAT and FQNNGV. The CDR3 sequence is 16 residues long. Here the CDR3 reads CASSLGPGLATYEQYF. Written as DNA, the CDR3 is TGTGCCAGCAGCTTAGGTCCGGGACTAGCAACCTACGAGCAGTACTTC. Drawing the rest from reference TRBV11-2 and TRBJ2-7, the complete variable domain is EAGVAQSPRYKIIEKRQSVAFWCNPISGHATLYWYQQILGQGPKLLIQFQNNGVVDDSQLPKDRFSAERLKGVDSTLKIQPAKLEDSAVYLCASSLGPGLATYEQYFGPGTRLTVT.

The chain uses TRBV6-2 or TRBV6-3 and TRBJ2-7; 8 positions agree with TRBD1. The V gene end was trimmed by 5 bases and the J gene end by 3 bases; junction bases not matched to a gene: 9. The length of the CDR3 is 15 residues. Germline CDR1 and CDR2: MNHEY and SVGEGT. The CDR3 region has the DNA TGTGCCAGCAGTCCCGCGACAGGGGTAGGCTACGAGCAGTACTTC. It is translated as CASSPATGVGYEQYF.

This clonotype was counted ten times or more. V usage is TRBV12-3 or TRBV12-4 and J usage is TRBJ2-7; D gene ambiguous. V shed 5 bases and J shed 4 bases, with 18 bases lying between them. This CDR3 comprises 15 residues. CDR3 residues: CASSPIDGLAYEQYF. The CDR3 DNA follows: TGTGCCAGCAGTCCCATCGACGGTTTAGCTTACGAGCAGTACTTC.

This clonotype has ten or more counts. The chain employs TRBV27 and TRBJ2-3; 12 bases are a match to TRBD2. Trimming took 4 bases from V and 2 from J; bases not matched to a gene: 4. Germline CDR1 is MNHEY and CDR2 is SMNVEV (reference sequence). This CDR3 has 16 residues. CDR3 in DNA: TGTGCCAGCAGTTCGAGACTAGCGGGAGACACAGATACGCAGTATTTT. This sequence encodes CASSSRLAGDTDTQYF.

V is TRBV9 and J is TRBJ1-1; D is undetermined. The CDR3 is 16 residues long. Trimming shortened V by 4 bases and J by 11 bases, and 27 bases separated the two germline ends. The V gene's germline CDR1 is SGDLS and CDR2 YYNGEE. Here the CDR3 reads CASSPQTPTAGSMAFF. CDR3 sequence (DNA): TGTGCCAGCAGCCCCCAAACTCCCACAGCTGGGTCGATGGCTTTCTTT. The variable domain in full, with the rest retrieved from reference TRBV9 and TRBJ1-1, is DSGVTQTPKHLITATGQRVTLRCSPRSGDLSVYWYQQSLDQGLQFLIQYYNGEERAKGNILERFSAQQFPDLHSELNLSSLELGDSALYFCASSPQTPTAGSMAFFGQGTRLTVV.

The CDR3 is CASSYGGRSDEQYF. The CDR3, as DNA: TGTGCCAGCAGTTACGGTGGGAGAAGCGACGAGCAGTACTTC. The J gene is TRBJ2-7, the V gene TRBV6-5; maybe TRBD2 (5 bases). This CDR3 is 14 amino acids long. From germline, CDR1 is MNHEY and CDR2 SVGAGI. Trimming shortened V by 2 bases and J by 5 bases, and 13 bases separated the two germline ends.

This clonotype was counted many times. The gene calls are TRBV7-6 and TRBJ2-2, with a weak D call TRBD2 (6 bases). This CDR3 contains 18 residues. Deletions cut 0 bases from V and 7 bases from J, with 21 bases between. Germline loops: CDR1 SGHVS, CDR2 FNYEAQ. DNA for the CDR3: TGTGCCAGCAGCTTAGCAGGGACTCCGAGCTTGGGTGGCGGGGAGCTGTTTTTT. Residues: CASSLAGTPSLGGGELFF.

V and J are TRBV27 and TRBJ1-6; 11 bases are a match to TRBD1. CDR3 size: 18 residues. V was clipped by 2 bases and J by 5 bases; unmatched bases: 8. Germline CDR1 is MNHEY and CDR2 is SMNVEV (reference sequence). The CDR3 region is CASSLGNPGQGDNSPLHF. CDR3 in DNA: TGTGCCAGCAGTTTAGGGAATCCGGGACAGGGGGATAATTCACCCCTCCACTTT.

This clonotype appeared many times. The chain couples TRBV7-2 to TRBJ1-1; the D gene is possibly TRBD1 (5 bases). The CDR3 has 13 residues. Germline V gene data show CDR1 as SGHTA and CDR2 as FQGNSA. With 2 bases removed from V and 7 bases from J, the gap between germline ends came to 11 bases. The DNA of the CDR3 is TGTGCCAGCAGCTTACCGGCAGGGAGTGAAGCTTTCTTT. The encoded protein is CASSLPAGSEAFF.

This clonotype was counted ten times or more. The chain recombines TRBV7-2 with TRBJ2-1; 10 bases are a match to TRBD2. Trimming took 4 bases from V and 0 from J; bases not matched to a gene: 3. The CDR3 runs to 16 residues. Germline assignment: CDR1 SGHTA and CDR2 FQGNSA. Here the CDR3 DNA reads TGTGCCAGCAGCTATACTAGCGGGACCTCCTACAATGAGCAGTTCTTC. Translated, it gives CASSYTSGTSYNEQFF.

This clonotype appeared many times. The CDR3 is CASSGAGVSTSSYNEQFF. Here the CDR3 DNA reads TGCGCCAGCAGCGGCGCGGGAGTTTCGACGAGCTCCTACAATGAGCAGTTCTTC. This chain connects TRBV5-1 to TRBJ2-1, with 7 nucleotides matching TRBD2. The junction had 13 bases not matched to a gene; V was cut back by 4 bases and J by 0 bases. CDR1 and CDR2 (germline): SGHRS, YFSETQ. CDR3 size: 18 residues.

This clonotype was observed many times. This chain connects TRBV7-9 to TRBJ2-7; 8 positions agree with TRBD1. The CDR3 runs to 15 residues. Trimming at V came to 4 bases and at J to 0 bases, leaving 5 bases not matched to a gene. Germline lookup yields CDR1 SEHNR and CDR2 FQNEAQ (reference sequence). The CDR3 coding sequence is TGTGCCAGCAGCTCGACAGGGGTTAGCTCCTACGAGCAGTACTTC. Its protein product is CASSSTGVSSYEQYF.

At least ten counts were recorded for this clonotype. The chain couples TRBV20-1 to TRBJ2-6; D gene unclear. CDR3 length equals 14 residues. Germline CDR1 DFQATT, CDR2 SNEGSKA (reference sequence). Trimming cost V 3 bases and J 4 bases, with 10 bases left between them. For the CDR3, the DNA is TGCAGTGCTAGTGGGGTGGCCGGGGCCAACGTCCTGACTTTC. Translating it yields CSASGVAGANVLTF.

This clonotype was observed at least ten times. The chain joins TRBV6-9 to TRBJ1-3; possible D gene TRBD1, 5 bases. Between the trimmed V and J ends, which lost 7 bases and 0 bases, there was a span of 10 bases. Germline CDR1 MNHGY, CDR2 SVAAGI. The CDR3 length is 14 residues. This chain's CDR3 is CASKRGNSGNTIYF. CDR3 nucleotide sequence: TGTGCCAGCAAGCGGGGCAACTCTGGAAACACCATATATTTT.

In its sample, this clonotype was seen many times. The chain employs TRBV5-1 and TRBJ2-1; 7 bases agree with TRBD2. Germline CDR1 reads SGHRS; CDR2 reads YFSETQ. Trimming removed 4 bases from V and 6 bases from J; junction bases left unmatched: 7. This CDR3 spans 14 amino acids. The CDR3 sequence is CASSAGDHFNEQFF. The CDR3 DNA is TGCGCCAGCAGCGCGGGAGATCATTTCAATGAGCAGTTCTTC.

The rearrangement joins TRBV7-2 to TRBJ1-2; 7 nucleotides line up with TRBD1. V lost 2 bases, J lost 0 bases, and 3 bases stayed unmatched. There are 15 residues in the CDR3. Germline assignment: CDR1 SGHTA and CDR2 FQGNSA. In nucleotides, the CDR3 is TGTGCCAGCAGCTTACAGGGGGGCCCTAACTATGGCTACACCTTC. Its protein is CASSLQGGPNYGYTF.

This clonotype has ten or more counts. The V and J genes are TRBV5-1 and TRBJ1-5; D ambiguous. The CDR3 contains 15 residues. Germline values: CDR1 SGHRS, CDR2 YFSETQ. Trimming removed 7 bases at V and 0 bases at J, with 14 bases between. The CDR3 protein is CASRPLPYSNQPQHF. The CDR3 DNA follows: TGCGCCAGCCGCCCCCTTCCTTATAGCAATCAGCCCCAGCATTTT. The whole variable domain, remainder taken from reference TRBV5-1 and TRBJ1-5, is KAGVTQTPRYLIKTRGQQVTLSCSPISGHRSVSWYQQTPGQGLQFLFEYFSETQRNKGNFPGRFSGRQFSNSRSEMNVSTLELGDSALYLCASRPLPYSNQPQHFGDGTRLSIL.

This clonotype showed up many times. A much larger clone lies a single base off, so this may be a read error. The chain couples TRBV27 to TRBJ2-3; no clear D gene. From germline, CDR1 is MNHEY and CDR2 SMNVEV (reference sequence). The CDR3 is made up of 12 amino acids. V lost 5 bases and J lost 0, with 3 bases in between. CDR3 coding DNA: TGTGCCAGCAGTCACAGCACAGATACGCAGTATTTT. Amino acids: CASSHSTDTQYF.

This clonotype was detected a few times. Here the CDR3 DNA reads TGTGCCAGCAGTCTCCAAGCGGGAGGGCAAGAGACCCAGTACTTC. The encoded protein is CASSLQAGGQETQYF. The chain combines TRBV7-2 with TRBJ2-5; 10 bases match TRBD2. The germline CDR1 and CDR2 sequences are SGHTA and FQGNSA. Unmatched junction bases numbered 6, after V lost 6 bases and J lost 2 bases. This CDR3 spans 15 amino acids.

This clonotype was seen at least ten times. The V gene is TRBV2, the J gene TRBJ2-5; 8 bases map to TRBD2. The CDR3 covers 12 residues. The J segment lost 4 bases and the V segment lost 8 bases, leaving 3 bases of the junction unmatched. Germline CDR1 is SNHLY and CDR2 is FYNNEI. Here the CDR3 DNA reads TGTGCCAGCTCGGGAGGGGGAGAGACCCAGTACTTC. Amino acids: CASSGGGETQYF.

The J gene is TRBJ1-6, the V gene TRBV20-1, with TRBD1 identical over 7 bases. Trimming cost V 5 bases and J 0 bases; bases outside gene matches: 7. Germline loops: CDR1 DFQATT, CDR2 SNEGSKA (reference sequence). CDR3 length: 16 residues. The CDR3 protein is CSAPPTGSSYNSPLHF. The DNA for the CDR3 is TGCAGTGCTCCACCGACAGGGAGCTCCTATAATTCACCCCTCCACTTT.

This clonotype was counted only a few times. The chain links TRBV4-1 to TRBJ2-7; the D gene is possibly TRBD2 (5 bases). There are 14 residues in the CDR3. The V gene's germline CDR1 is MGHRA and CDR2 YSYEKL. V gave up 1 base and J gave up 4 bases, with 11 bases separating them. CDR3 sequence reads: CASSQVTSLYEQYF. In nucleotides, the CDR3 is TGCGCCAGCAGCCAAGTAACTAGTTTGTACGAGCAGTACTTC.

The chain is built from TRBV6-5 and TRBJ1-6; the D is unclear. CDR1 is MNHEY and CDR2 is SVGAGI in the germline V gene. The CDR3 sequence is 15 residues long. V was pared by 0 bases and J by 1 base, with 4 bases between. The CDR3 loop reads CASSYSPSYNSPLHF. The CDR3 region has the DNA TGTGCCAGCAGTTACTCTCCGTCCTATAATTCACCCCTCCACTTT.

Many counts were recorded for this clonotype. The chain carries TRBV20-1 and TRBJ1-1; a possible D gene is TRBD1 (5 bases). Trimming pared 3 bases from V and 4 bases from J, leaving 9 bases between. The CDR3 has 12 residues. Germline V lookup: CDR1 DFQATT, CDR2 SNEGSKA (reference sequence). DNA for the CDR3: TGCAGTGCTAGGCAGGGTTTCACTGAAGCTTTCTTT. Translated, it gives CSARQGFTEAFF.